The 15 T cell receptor beta chains below all came from one sample that was sequenced in a study of T cell changes during pregnancy in multiple sclerosis. Sequenced by immunoSEQ multiplex PCR; TCRdb stores in-frame clones only, minus some. The sample has approximately 59,000 clones; about 90% are singletons. The material sequenced was peripheral blood, taken in the third trimester of pregnancy. These receptors were taken from a female donor in good health, enrolled as a control in a pregnancy study.

The genes are TRBV5-1 and TRBJ2-5; 8 nucleotides line up with TRBD1. Trimming took 4 bases from V and 0 from J; bases not matched to a gene: 8. Germline V lookup: CDR1 SGHRS, CDR2 YFSETQ. This CDR3 spans 16 amino acids. The CDR3 is CASSPGTGGYQETQYF. The CDR3 DNA follows: TGCGCCAGCAGCCCCGGGACAGGTGGATACCAAGAGACCCAGTACTTC.

V gene TRBV7-3 combines with J gene TRBJ2-1, with D possibly being TRBD1 (6 bases). Looked up from germline, CDR1 is SGHTA and CDR2 is FQGTGA. V lost 5 bases to trimming and J lost 1 base, with 9 bases between them. The CDR3 totals 14 residues. The CDR3 is CASSKQGSYNEQFF. The CDR3 DNA is TGTGCCAGCAGCAAACAGGGTTCCTACAATGAGCAGTTCTTC.

The chain uses TRBV18 and TRBJ1-6; D is uncertain. Germline-derived CDR1 and CDR2 are KGHSH and LQKENI. V gave up 2 bases and J gave up 7 bases, with 6 bases separating them. The CDR3 sequence is 13 residues long. The CDR3 loop is CASSPNGNSPLHF. The CDR3 nucleotides read TGTGCCAGCTCACCAAACGGGAATTCACCCCTCCACTTT.

In regard to this clone: A read error may account for a junction end that differs from germline. The V and J genes are TRBV7-7 and TRBJ2-2; the match to TRBD2 covers 9 bases. The CDR3 covers 16 residues. The germline gives CDR1 SSHAT, CDR2 FNYEAQ (reference sequence). The CDR3 spells CASSSQLAGRTGELFF. CDR3 sequence (DNA): TGTGCTAGCAGCTCCCAGCTAGCGGGGAGGACCGGGGAGCTGTTTTTT.

The rearrangement uses TRBV30 and TRBJ1-5; possibly TRBD1 for D (5 bases). CDR1 is GTSNPN, CDR2 SVGIG, per germline (reference sequence). V was trimmed by 7 bases and J by 2 bases, leaving 12 bases between them. This CDR3 spans 13 amino acids. Here the CDR3 DNA reads TGTGCCTCCCAGGCGGGGGGCAATCAGCCCCAGCATTTT. Translated, it gives CASQAGGNQPQHF.

This sequence joins TRBV19 and TRBJ1-5; weak D call: TRBD1 (5 bases). V lost 6 bases and J 4 bases, leaving 16 bases between the germline ends. Germline V lookup: CDR1 LNHDA, CDR2 SQIVND (reference sequence). There are 15 residues in the CDR3. DNA for the CDR3: TGTGCCAGTAGGGCACCAGGGACTGGTAATCAGCCCCAGCATTTT. This encodes CASRAPGTGNQPQHF.

This chain links TRBV11-3 with TRBJ2-7, with TRBD1 identical over 7 bases. The germline V gene encodes CDR1 SGHNT and CDR2 YENEEA. This CDR3 comprises 14 residues. V shed 5 bases, J shed 7 bases, and the junction held 11 bases outside the gene matches. The CDR3 sequence: CASSLSGQTTEQYF. The CDR3 bases are TGTGCCAGCAGCCTATCGGGACAGACGACGGAGCAGTACTTC.

The gene calls are TRBV6-5 and TRBJ1-2; 8 nucleotides align to TRBD1. Germline-derived CDR1 and CDR2 are MNHEY and SVGAGI. This CDR3 has 13 amino acids. Germline trimming cut 1 base from V and 6 bases from J; bases unmatched to any gene: 1. The CDR3 nucleotides are TGTGCCAGCAGTTACTTGGACAGGGATGGCTACACCTTC. This sequence encodes CASSYLDRDGYTF.

This clone was detected only once. The chain employs TRBV2 and TRBJ1-2, with D possibly matching TRBD1 (6 bases). CDR1 and CDR2 from the germline V gene are SNHLY and FYNNEI. The CDR3 spans 14 residues. V was trimmed by 4 bases and J by 0 bases, leaving 9 bases between them. CDR3 in DNA: TGTGCCAGCAGTGGGGACAACGCTAACTATGGCTACACCTTC. Translated: CASSGDNANYGYTF. Complete variable domain (other parts from reference TRBV2 and TRBJ1-2): EPEVTQTPSHQVTQMGQEVILRCVPISNHLYFYWYRQILGQKVEFLVSFYNNEISEKSEIFDDQFSVERPDGSNFTLKIRSTKLEDSAMYFCASSGDNANYGYTFGSGTRLTVV.

The CDR3 spells CASSNRQGASTF. In nucleotides, the CDR3 is TGTGCCAGCAGCAACCGACAGGGGGCCTCCACCTTC. The chain carries TRBV7-3 and TRBJ1-2, with TRBD1 matching 10 bases. Losses at the gene ends were 5 bases for V and 13 bases for J; bases not matched to a gene: 7. CDR3 length equals 12 residues. CDR1 is SGHTA and CDR2 is FQGTGA in the germline V gene.

The chain recombines TRBV7-2 with TRBJ2-3; 7 positions match TRBD2. CDR3 length: 16 amino acids. Germline CDR1 and CDR2: SGHTA and FQGNSA. V lost 6 bases to trimming and J lost 0 bases; unmatched junction nucleotides: 9. CDR3 coding DNA: TGTGCCAGCAGTCGTCAACTAGCGACCAGCACAGATACGCAGTATTTT. Translated, it gives CASSRQLATSTDTQYF.

The chain combines TRBV11-1 with TRBJ1-1; D is unclear. The V end lost 5 bases, the J end lost 10 bases, and 17 bases lay between the germline ends. CDR1 SGHAT and CDR2 FQDESV come from the germline V gene (reference sequence). CDR3 length: 13 residues. CDR3 amino acids: CASSPAPRAGAFF. The CDR3 DNA reads TGTGCCAGCAGCCCGGCACCCCGGGCGGGAGCTTTCTTT.

The J gene is TRBJ2-5, the V gene TRBV19; D might be TRBD2 (6 bases). Germline V gives CDR1 LNHDA, CDR2 SQIVND (reference sequence). This CDR3 region has 13 residues. Trimming removed 6 bases from V and 3 bases from J, with 11 bases in between. The CDR3 DNA is TGTGCCAGTAGACGGGGGTCCAAAGAGACCCAGTACTTC. Protein: CASRRGSKETQYF.

The chain uses TRBV7-2 and TRBJ1-6, with D possibly TRBD1 on 6 matching bases. This CDR3 spans 15 amino acids. Germline V gives CDR1 SGHTA, CDR2 FQGNSA. The germline V and J ends were trimmed by 1 base and 5 bases, with 9 bases remaining between them. CDR3 sequence reads: CASSLVTGNNSPLHF. The CDR3 DNA follows: TGTGCCAGCAGCTTAGTTACAGGGAATAATTCACCCCTCCACTTT.

This chain links TRBV7-2 with TRBJ2-5, with D perhaps TRBD1 (6 bases). The CDR3 is 15 residues long. Trimming removed 2 bases at V and 2 bases at J, with 12 bases between. Germline assignment: CDR1 SGHTA and CDR2 FQGNSA. CDR3 residues: CASSLRHREQETQYF. The DNA for the CDR3 is TGTGCCAGCAGCTTACGCCACAGGGAGCAAGAGACCCAGTACTTC.